This entry features one T cell receptor (beta chain) sequence. Positive magnetic bead selection was used to isolate CD4+ and CD8+ cells; purity was checked by flow cytometry. This specimen comes from a study of somatic mutations in cytotoxic T cells in rheumatoid arthritis. Study-wide context: Prior to any treatment and right after diagnosis, patient blood (under 31 ml EDTA) was drawn.

CDR1 is MNHEY and CDR2 is SVGAGI in the germline V gene. The CDR3 loop spans 15 amino acids. V lost 5 bases and J lost 7, with 18 bases in between. Using immunoSEQ multiplex PCR, the repertoire was profiled, and TCRdb retains in-frame clones only, with some absent. The sample lists some 11,000 clones; approximately 80% were seen once. The V gene is TRBV6-5, the J gene TRBJ2-1, with TRBD2 as a possible D gene (6 bases). This clonotype originated in a woman aged 60-75 years with rheumatoid arthritis. Input material: CD8+ T cells sorted from blood. This CDR3 is CASSTGTPPRNEQFF. The CDR3 DNA reads TGTGCCAGCAGTACCGGGACTCCTCCACGGAATGAGCAGTTCTTC.